The 2 T cell receptor beta chains below were found in one sample sequenced in a study of OX40 agonist ivuxolimab in advanced cancers. Sequencing used immunoSEQ multiplex PCR; TCRdb keeps in-frame clones, though not all of them. The table records 65,000 to 90,000 clones, roughly 84% of them present only once. Specimen: CD4+ or CD8+ T cells sorted from blood, collected in a trial of the OX40 agonist ivuxolimab. Receptors were obtained from an adult with an advanced solid tumor such as melanoma, head and neck, liver or kidney cancer.

This chain's CDR3 is CASSPGQGVYEQYV. The CDR3 coding sequence is TGTGCCAGCTCGCCCGGACAGGGTGTTTACGAGCAGTACGTC. The chain couples TRBV18 to TRBJ2-7, with 8 bases that match TRBD1. V was clipped by 6 bases and J by 4 bases; unmatched bases: 8. CDR1 and CDR2 (germline): KGHSH, LQKENI. The CDR3 totals 14 residues.

The CDR3 sequence: CASSLGSGGAETQYF. For the CDR3, the DNA is TGTGCCAGCAGCTTAGGTAGCGGGGGGGCGGAGACCCAGTACTTC. The chain couples TRBV7-2 to TRBJ2-5, with 11 nucleotides matching TRBD2. V was clipped by 1 base and J by 5 bases; unmatched bases: 3. The CDR3 loop spans 15 amino acids. The germline V gene encodes CDR1 SGHTA and CDR2 FQGNSA.